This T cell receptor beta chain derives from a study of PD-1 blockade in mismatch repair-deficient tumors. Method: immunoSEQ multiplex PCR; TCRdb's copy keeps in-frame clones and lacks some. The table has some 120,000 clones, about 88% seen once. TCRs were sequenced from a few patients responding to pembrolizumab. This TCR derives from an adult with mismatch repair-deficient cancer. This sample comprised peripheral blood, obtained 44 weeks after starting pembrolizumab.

CDR3 sequence reads: CASSLGAGELFF. The CDR3 DNA reads TGTGCCAGCAGCTTAGGGGCCGGGGAGCTGTTTTTT. The chain has TRBV7-9 and TRBJ2-2; no definite D call. CDR3 size: 12 residues. Trimming left V 1 base short and J 6 bases short, with 3 bases between. The germline CDR1 and CDR2 sequences are SEHNR and FQNEAQ (reference sequence).